This record looks at one T cell receptor beta chain sequence and its context. The antigen is not known. The data are from a study of CD8 T cells in ankylosing spondylitis. Study findings and constraints: Among TCR beta sequences, a motif of roughly 8 highly homologous variants appeared characteristic of ankylosing spondylitis blood. Enrichment of disease-linked clones was reportedly significant in matched ankylosing spondylitis synovial fluid. Disease-associated clones were CD8+ and fairly uncommon in peripheral blood.

CDR1 is MNHNY, CDR2 SVGAGI, per germline (reference sequence). V lost 6 bases and J 3 bases, leaving 9 bases between the germline ends. The CDR3 length is 14 residues. TCRdb used MiXCR to reprocess the 5' RACE reads, holding one entry per CDR3 protein. The table has 200,000 to 250,000 distinct CDR3 sequences, around 6.6% seen once. The rearrangement joins TRBV6-6 to TRBJ1-6, with D possibly TRBD1 on 6 matching bases. The specimen sequenced was blood, either unsorted or a sorted T cell fraction (not recorded which). This TCR was recovered from a male donor with ankylosing spondylitis. This chain's CDR3 is CASSQDSYNSPLHF. The CDR3 nucleotides read TGTGCCAGCAGCCAGGACAGCTATAATTCACCCCTCCACTTT.